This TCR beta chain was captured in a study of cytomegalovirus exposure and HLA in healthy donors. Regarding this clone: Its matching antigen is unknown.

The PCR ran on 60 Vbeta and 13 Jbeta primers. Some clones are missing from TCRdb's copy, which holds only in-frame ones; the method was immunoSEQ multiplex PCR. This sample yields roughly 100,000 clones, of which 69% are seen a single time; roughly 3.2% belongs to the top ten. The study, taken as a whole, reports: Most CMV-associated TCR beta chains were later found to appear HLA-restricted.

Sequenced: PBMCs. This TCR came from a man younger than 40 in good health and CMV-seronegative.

The CDR3 nucleotides are TGTGCCTGGAGTGTAATGGGGGGCACTGAAGCTTTCTTT. This translates into CAWSVMGGTEAFF. The chain employs TRBV30 and TRBJ1-1, with D perhaps TRBD1 (5 bases). Germline loops: CDR1 GTSNPN, CDR2 SVGIG (reference sequence). There are 13 residues in the CDR3. Trimming left V 0 bases short and J 4 bases short, with 9 bases between.